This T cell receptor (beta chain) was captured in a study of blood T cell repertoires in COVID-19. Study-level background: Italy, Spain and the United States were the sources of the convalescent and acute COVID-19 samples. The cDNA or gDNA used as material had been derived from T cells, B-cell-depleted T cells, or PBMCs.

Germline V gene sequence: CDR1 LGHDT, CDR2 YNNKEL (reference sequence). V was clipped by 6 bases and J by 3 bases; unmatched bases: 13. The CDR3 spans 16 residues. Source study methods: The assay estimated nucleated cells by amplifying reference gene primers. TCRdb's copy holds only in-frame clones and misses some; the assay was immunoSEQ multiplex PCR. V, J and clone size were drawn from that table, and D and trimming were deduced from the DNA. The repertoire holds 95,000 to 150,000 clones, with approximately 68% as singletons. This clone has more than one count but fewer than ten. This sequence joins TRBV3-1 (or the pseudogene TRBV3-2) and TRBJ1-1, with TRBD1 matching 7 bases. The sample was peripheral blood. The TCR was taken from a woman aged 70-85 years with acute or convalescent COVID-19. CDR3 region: CASSRQGGSGHTEAFF. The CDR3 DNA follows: TGTGCCAGCAGTCGACAGGGAGGATCAGGGCACACTGAAGCTTTCTTT.